The present TCR beta chain was sequenced within a study of chemoradiotherapy in HPV16-positive cancers. Per the germline V gene, CDR1 is SGHTA and CDR2 is FQGTGA. With 3 bases clipped from V and 4 bases from J, the junction kept 5 bases outside the gene matches. The CDR3 runs to 15 residues. TCRdb keeps only in-frame clones here, not all; method: immunoSEQ multiplex PCR. Of about 6,100 clones in the sample, roughly two thirds are singletons; the top ten hold under 30%. This specimen was tumor tissue, taken from a patient who underwent chemoradiotherapy. This sequence originates from a human donor with HPV-associated anogenital cancer. V is TRBV7-3 and J is TRBJ2-1, with TRBD1 matching over 8 bases. CDR3 sequence reads: CASSFPGGGYNEQFF. The CDR3 nucleotides read TGTGCCAGCAGCTTCCCAGGGGGCGGGTACAATGAGCAGTTCTTC.